The clone carrying this TCR beta chain was counted at least ten times. The study amplified TCR beta CDR3 regions using RNA transcripts. The workflow started with a first-round RT-PCR run with HTBI primers and then moved on to a second-round multiplex PCR. One entry per CDR3 protein results from TCRdb running MiXCR on the multiplex PCR reads. Of 350,000 to 450,000 distinct CDR3 sequences in the sample, 21% are singletons; the top ten hold around 3.1%. This record comes from a study of Graves' ophthalmopathy and Graves' hyperthyroidism. Trimming took off 3 bases at V and 3 bases at J, with 17 bases between the two ends. Per germline, CDR1 SGHDN and CDR2 FVKESK. The CDR3 is made up of 17 amino acids.

Sequenced input: peripheral blood. This receptor was obtained from a woman under 30 with stable Graves' hyperthyroidism. This rearrangement joins TRBV14 to TRBJ2-2; D perhaps matches TRBD1 (7 bases). The DNA for the CDR3 is TGTGCCAGCAGCCAGCCAGGGGGGCGCGGCTACACCGGGGAGCTGTTTTTT. The encoded protein is CASSQPGGRGYTGELFF.